The 15 T cell receptor beta chains below were found in one sample sequenced in a study of shared clonotypes between healthy human individuals. This table comes from immunoSEQ multiplex PCR, and its TCRdb copy is limited to in-frame clones, with some not included. This table holds more than 2 million clones, 85% to 95% found once. Input material: naive CD4+ T cells sorted from blood. As to subset: CD45RA+ positively selected. The receptor set was obtained from a man between 18 and 29 years old in good health.

The V call is TRBV13, the J call TRBJ1-5; D might be TRBD1 (5 bases). The CDR3 is made up of 18 amino acids. The germline V and J ends were trimmed by 5 bases and 1 base, with 21 bases remaining between them. Germline-derived CDR1 and CDR2 are PRHDT and FYEKMQ (reference sequence). The DNA of the CDR3 is TGTGCCAGCAGCCCTAGCAATTGGACTTACAGGAGCAATCAGCCCCAGCATTTT. Its translation: CASSPSNWTYRSNQPQHF.

As concerns this clone: The DNA is omitted, as the CDR3 cannot be located on it reliably, and the CDR3 follows TCRdb's listing. The chain uses TRBV30 and TRBJ2-5; the table's D call of TRBD1 was not tested on the DNA. Germline V lookup: CDR1 GTSNPN, CDR2 SVGIG (reference sequence). The CDR3 is 15 amino acids in total, end residues counted. The CDR3 reads CAWSSGQGARETQYF.

The rearrangement joins TRBV11-2 to TRBJ2-1, with 7 nucleotides matching TRBD2. The CDR3 totals 16 residues. Germline CDR1 reads SGHAT; CDR2 reads FQNNGV. Trimming removed 6 bases from V and 2 bases from J; junction bases left unmatched: 10. The CDR3 is CASRRASGGPYNEQFF. The CDR3 DNA sequence: TGTGCCAGCAGGAGAGCTAGCGGAGGGCCCTACAATGAGCAGTTCTTC.

The chain couples TRBV11-2 to TRBJ1-1; 8 bases are shared with TRBD1. The germline CDR1 and CDR2 sequences are SGHAT and FQNNGV. The CDR3 is 15 amino acids. The J segment lost 5 bases and the V segment lost 5 bases, leaving 10 bases of the junction unmatched. For the CDR3, the DNA is TGTGCCAGCAGCGACCGGGCAGGGGGCTATACTGAAGCTTTCTTT. Translated, it gives CASSDRAGGYTEAFF.

The genes are TRBV18 and TRBJ2-5; D is possibly TRBD2 (6 bases). The CDR3 has 13 amino acids. Trimming cost V 1 base and J 9 bases, with 12 bases left between them. CDR1 is KGHSH and CDR2 is LQKENI in the germline V gene. As DNA, the CDR3 is TGTGCCAGCTCACCACAGGGCGGGGTGGCCCAGTACTTC. It specifies CASSPQGGVAQYF. Using reference TRBV18 and TRBJ2-5 for the parts outside the CDR3, the full variable domain is NAGVMQNPRHLVRRRGQEARLRCSPMKGHSHVYWYRQLPEEGLKFMVYLQKENIIDESGMPKERFSAEFPKEGPSILRIQQVVRGDSAAYFCASSPQGGVAQYFGPGTRLLVL.

The chain employs TRBV4-2 and TRBJ1-5; D is uncertain. V was trimmed by 1 base and J by 0 bases, leaving 10 bases between them. The CDR3 spans 16 residues. The V gene's germline CDR1 is LGHNA and CDR2 YNFKEQ. The CDR3 bases are TGTGCCAGCAGCCAAGGCCCCGTCGGTAGCAATCAGCCCCAGCATTTT. Translation: CASSQGPVGSNQPQHF.

This chain joins TRBV4-2 and TRBJ2-3; 8 nucleotides agree with TRBD2. Germline V CDR1 and CDR2: LGHNA, YNFKEQ. The CDR3 has 15 amino acids. V lost 0 bases, J lost 7 bases, and 6 bases stayed unmatched. CDR3 sequence reads: CASSQERGARYTQYF. As DNA, the CDR3 is TGTGCCAGCAGCCAAGAGCGGGGGGCCCGGTATACGCAGTATTTT.

On this clone itself: Other DNA sequences in this sample translate to the same CDR3. The chain has TRBV18 and TRBJ2-5; D is ambiguous. V lost 1 base to trimming and J lost 3 bases, with 3 bases between them. This CDR3 has 12 residues. Germline CDR1 reads KGHSH; CDR2 reads LQKENI. CDR3 bases: TGTGCCAGCTCACCACTGAAAGAGACCCAGTACTTC. Translating gives CASSPLKETQYF.

The genes are TRBV28 and TRBJ1-1; D not certain. V was shortened by 2 bases and J by 8 bases, with 9 bases between the two germline ends. The germline gives CDR1 MDHEN, CDR2 SYDVKM. The CDR3 extends over 12 amino acids. CDR3 sequence: CASSLPPQEAFF. As DNA, the CDR3 is TGTGCCAGCAGTTTACCCCCTCAGGAAGCTTTCTTT. The full variable domain, its missing parts supplied by reference TRBV28 and TRBJ1-1, is DVKVTQSSRYLVKRTGEKVFLECVQDMDHENMFWYRQDPGLGLRLIYFSYDVKMKEKGDIPEGYSVSREKKERFSLILESASTNQTSMYLCASSLPPQEAFFGQGTRLTVV.

The sample holds one count of this clone. Other DNA variants within this sample encode the same CDR3. The V and J genes are TRBV29-1 and TRBJ2-2; 8 nucleotides align to TRBD1. The CDR3 has 14 residues. Per germline, CDR1 SQVTM and CDR2 ANQGSEA. J lost 0 bases, V lost 6 bases, and 3 bases had no gene match. The CDR3 bases are TGCAGCGTGGGGGACAGGACGAACACCGGGGAGCTGTTTTTT. Protein product: CSVGDRTNTGELFF.

This chain uses TRBV2 with TRBJ1-2, with D unclear. This CDR3 spans 13 amino acids. Trimming shortened V by 0 bases and J by 8 bases, and 10 bases separated the two germline ends. Germline CDR1 reads SNHLY; CDR2 reads FYNNEI. The CDR3 region is CASSEAEGFGYTF. The CDR3 DNA reads as TGTGCCAGCAGTGAAGCGGAAGGGTTCGGCTACACCTTC.

V is TRBV10-3 and J is TRBJ2-6; D gene uncertain. The germline gives CDR1 ENHRY, CDR2 SYGVKD. V was shortened by 6 bases and J by 2 bases, with 2 bases between the two germline ends. This CDR3 is built from 12 residues. CDR3 residues: CAISTGANVLTF. The CDR3 DNA sequence: TGTGCCATCAGCACTGGGGCCAACGTCCTGACTTTC.

The J gene is TRBJ2-3, the V gene TRBV11-2, with D perhaps matching TRBD1 or TRBD2 (6 bases each). In germline, CDR1 is SGHAT, CDR2 FQNNGV. Trimming removed 0 bases at V and 5 bases at J, with 9 bases between. The CDR3 has 14 residues. The chain's CDR3 is CASSLDRGQDTQYF. The CDR3 DNA sequence: TGTGCCAGCAGCTTAGATCGGGGGCAAGATACGCAGTATTTT.

This chain joins TRBV11-2 and TRBJ2-3; D unclear. Trimming shortened V by 1 base and J by 2 bases, and 7 bases separated the two germline ends. Germline CDR1 reads SGHAT; CDR2 reads FQNNGV. The CDR3 contains 14 residues. CDR3 protein: CASSLALVTDTQYF. CDR3 sequence (DNA): TGTGCCAGCAGCTTAGCCCTTGTCACAGATACGCAGTATTTT.

The sample holds one count of this clone. Other nucleotide sequences from this sample produce the same CDR3. The chain links TRBV6-1 to TRBJ1-2, with D uncertain. The CDR3 runs to 13 residues. Germline V gives CDR1 MNHNS, CDR2 SASEGT. Trimming left V 1 base short and J 5 bases short, with 8 bases between. The CDR3 loop reads CASSEGGTYGYTF. Written as DNA, the CDR3 is TGTGCCAGCAGTGAAGGGGGAACGTATGGCTACACCTTC.